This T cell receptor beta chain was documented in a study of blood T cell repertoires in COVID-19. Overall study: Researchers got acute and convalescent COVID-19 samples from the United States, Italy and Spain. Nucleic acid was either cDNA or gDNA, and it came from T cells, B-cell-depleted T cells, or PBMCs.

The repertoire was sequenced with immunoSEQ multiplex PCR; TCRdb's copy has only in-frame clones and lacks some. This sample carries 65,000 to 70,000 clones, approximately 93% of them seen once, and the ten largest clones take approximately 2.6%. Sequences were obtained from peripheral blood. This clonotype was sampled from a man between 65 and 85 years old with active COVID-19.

The CDR3 DNA reads TGCAGTGCTAGTGGGCGGGGGTTCTACGAGCAGTACGTC. It yields the protein CSASGRGFYEQYV. The chain is built from TRBV20-1 and TRBJ2-7; 7 nucleotides line up with TRBD2. The CDR3 totals 13 residues. The V gene's germline CDR1 is DFQATT and CDR2 SNEGSKA (reference sequence). J lost 3 bases, V lost 3 bases, and 5 bases had no gene match.